These T cell receptor beta chains were read from a single sample in a study of beta chain features in type 1 diabetes. TCRdb's table, derived via immunoSEQ multiplex PCR, lists solely in-frame clones and lacks some. The sample holds around 340,000 clones; about a tenth are singletons and the top ten take 1%. The sequenced sample was central memory CD4+ T cells from blood. The receptor source for this set is a man aged 25-40 years with type 1 diabetes. CDR3s include the opening cysteine and the closing phenylalanine or tryptophan. Fields, in order: J gene, D gene, clone size, V gene, CDR3 protein, CDR3 DNA. The D gene is left open where the match is weak. A clone size is listed for some rows: how often the clone was seen (once, few, many), or a class if it is expanded.

>TRBJ1-5|.|.|TRBV18
CASSLEDQPQHF
TGTGCCAGCTCCCTGGAGGATCAGCCCCAGCATTTT
>TRBJ1-5|.|few|TRBV6-6
CASRRQELLPQHF
TGTGCCAGCAGACGACAGGAGTTATTGCCCCAGCATTTT
>TRBJ2-2|.|many|TRBV28
CASSFSGANTGELFF
TGTGCCAGCAGTTTCTCGGGTGCGAACACCGGGGAGCTGTTTTTT
>TRBJ2-5|TRBD2|.|TRBV30
CAWARPGLAVQETQYF
TGTGCCTGGGCCCGACCGGGACTAGCGGTTCAAGAGACCCAGTACTTC
>TRBJ1-3|.|few|TRBV15
CATSRDRGSDSGNTIYF
TGTGCCACCAGCAGAGACAGGGGCTCAGACTCTGGAAACACCATATATTTT
>TRBJ2-1|.|.|TRBV30
CACGQSNNEQFF
TGTGCCTGCGGACAGAGCAACAATGAGCAGTTCTTC
>TRBJ2-7|.|many|TRBV7-9
CASSSDSARQYF
TGTGCCAGCAGTTCGGACTCCGCTAGACAGTACTTC
>TRBJ2-3|.|few|TRBV5-5
CASSLGHTDTQYF
TGTGCCAGCAGCTTGGGGCACACAGATACGCAGTATTTT
>TRBJ1-2|.|few|TRBV6-5
CASSPLQRYGYTF
TGTGCCAGCAGCCCCTTACAGCGCTATGGCTACACCTTC
>TRBJ1-6|TRBD1|many|TRBV19
CASHDRGFGSPLHF
TGTGCCAGCCACGACAGGGGTTTCGGTTCACCCCTCCACTTT
>TRBJ2-6|.|few|TRBV9
CASSVDSSGSGANVLTF
TGTGCCAGCAGCGTAGACTCCAGCGGCTCTGGGGCCAACGTCCTGACTTTC
>TRBJ1-1|.|.|TRBV14
CASSQARSGSQPAFF
TGTGCCAGCAGCCAAGCGCGGAGTGGGTCTCAGCCTGCTTTCTTT
>TRBJ1-2|.|.|TRBV6-1
CASSEASSGKGYGYTF
TGTGCCAGCAGTGAAGCGTCGTCAGGGAAAGGCTATGGCTACACCTTC
>TRBJ1-6|.|.|TRBV27
CASSKRQGLFALHF
TGTGCCAGCAGTAAGAGGCAGGGCCTTTTCGCCCTCCACTTT
>TRBJ2-1|.|.|TRBV11-2
CASSLDGGEQFF
TGTGCCAGCAGCTTAGACGGGGGTGAGCAGTTCTTC
>TRBJ2-1|TRBD1|few|TRBV6-5
CASSYSGQGVDEQFF
TGTGCCAGCAGTTACTCGGGGCAGGGGGTCGATGAGCAGTTCTTC
>TRBJ2-2|.|.|TRBV19
CASSRTDNTGELFF
TGTGCCAGTTCCAGGACAGATAACACCGGGGAGCTGTTTTTT
>TRBJ1-2|.|few|TRBV4-3
CASSQGPGSYGYTF
TGCGCCAGCAGCCAAGGTCCAGGGTCCTATGGCTACACCTTC
>TRBJ2-3|.|few|TRBV5-6
CASSKLQGRVTSSTDTQYF
TGTGCCAGCAGCAAATTGCAGGGGAGAGTTACTTCTAGCACAGATACGCAGTATTTT
>TRBJ2-1|.|few|TRBV11-2
CASSLDRVQTYNEQFF
TGTGCCAGCAGCTTAGACAGGGTTCAAACCTACAATGAGCAGTTCTTC
>TRBJ1-5|.|.|TRBV10-2
CASSESPRGLSGNQPQHF
TGCGCCAGCAGTGAGTCGCCCCGGGGCCTAAGCGGCAATCAGCCCCAGCATTTT
>TRBJ1-2|.|.|TRBV4-3
CASSQDQRGLVGGYTF
TGCGCCAGCAGCCAAGATCAAAGAGGGCTGGTAGGGGGCTACACCTTC
>TRBJ2-5|.|few|TRBV5-1
CASSFVPTNPETQYF
TGCGCCAGCAGCTTTGTACCGACCAACCCAGAGACCCAGTACTTC
>TRBJ2-1|TRBD2|few|TRBV2
CASSGGAPYNEQFF
TGTGCCAGCAGCGGGGGGGCCCCTTACAATGAGCAGTTCTTC
>TRBJ1-3|TRBD1|.|TRBV11-2
CASSSRTGVGNTIYF
TGTGCCAGCAGCTCCCGGACAGGGGTGGGAAACACCATATATTTT
>TRBJ2-1|TRBD2|few|TRBV4-3
CASSQLDLGLAGYNEQFF
TGCGCCAGCAGCCAGCTGGACCTTGGACTAGCGGGGTACAATGAGCAGTTCTTC
>TRBJ2-7|TRBD2|few|TRBV9
CASSVGSGGPSYEQYF
TGTGCCAGCAGCGTAGGAAGCGGGGGCCCTTCCTACGAGCAGTACTTC
>TRBJ1-1|.|.|TRBV18
CASSPTGSHTEAFF
TGTGCCAGCTCACCGACAGGTTCCCACACTGAAGCTTTCTTT
>TRBJ2-3|.|few|TRBV6-6
CASSPWTGSTDTQYF
TGTGCCAGCAGTCCATGGACTGGAAGCACAGATACGCAGTATTTT
>TRBJ2-3|.|.|TRBV4-3
CASSQAAGPTDTQYF
TGCGCCAGCAGCCAAGCGGCGGGACCCACAGATACGCAGTATTTT
>TRBJ1-5|TRBD1|.|TRBV18
CASSERQGDQPQHF
TGTGCCAGCTCGGAAAGACAGGGTGATCAGCCCCAGCATTTT
>TRBJ1-1|TRBD1|few|TRBV6-6
CASSNRQGNTEAFF
TGTGCCAGCAGTAACCGACAGGGTAATACTGAAGCTTTCTTT
>TRBJ2-5|TRBD1|few|TRBV6-5
CASSYRTGQETQYF
TGTGCCAGCAGTTACCGGACAGGGCAAGAGACCCAGTACTTC
>TRBJ1-1|.|.|TRBV13
CASSPRQMNTEAFF
TGTGCCAGCAGCCCCCGACAGATGAACACTGAAGCTTTCTTT
>TRBJ2-7|.|.|TRBV7-2
CASSQDAGTSSGYF
TGTGCCAGCAGCCAGGATGCAGGTACTTCGTCGGGGTACTTC
>TRBJ2-5|.|many|TRBV4-1
CASSQDHNRQETQYF
TGCGCCAGCAGCCAAGATCACAACAGACAAGAGACCCAGTACTTC
>TRBJ1-5|TRBD1|.|TRBV18
CASSLARQGSQPQHF
TGTGCCAGCTCACTAGCTAGACAGGGTTCTCAGCCCCAGCATTTT
>TRBJ2-7|.|.|TRBV7-2
CASSAGGGSGSYEQYF
TGTGCCAGCAGCGCCGGAGGGGGCTCGGGGTCCTACGAGCAGTACTTC
>TRBJ2-5|TRBD1|.|TRBV5-4
CASSPEDRAQETQYF
TGTGCCAGCAGCCCCGAGGACAGGGCCCAAGAGACCCAGTACTTC
>TRBJ2-7|.|.|TRBV30
CAWSIPGVSYEQYF
TGTGCCTGGAGTATCCCGGGGGTGTCCTACGAGCAGTACTTC
>TRBJ2-5|.|few|TRBV2
CATRSGDGQETQYF
TGTGCCACCAGAAGTGGGGACGGACAAGAGACCCAGTACTTC
>TRBJ2-3|TRBD2|few|TRBV7-2
CASSLISSGRATDTQYF
TGTGCCAGCAGCTTAATCTCGTCGGGGAGGGCCACAGATACGCAGTATTTT
>TRBJ1-5|.|.|TRBV7-2
CASSHGPYSNQPQHF
TGTGCCAGCAGCCACGGGCCATATAGCAATCAGCCCCAGCATTTT
>TRBJ2-7|.|many|TRBV18
CASSPRGPDEQYF
TGTGCCAGCTCACCACGGGGGCCAGACGAGCAGTACTTC
>TRBJ1-1|.|.|TRBV18
CASSPGGNTEAFF
TGTGCCAGCTCACCAGGAGGAAACACTGAAGCTTTCTTT